The source of this TCR beta chain is a study of T cells after yellow fever vaccination. This CDR3 is built from 14 residues. Germline-derived CDR1 and CDR2 are SNHLY and FYNNEI. The V gene end was trimmed by 7 bases and the J gene end by 10 bases; junction bases not matched to a gene: 9. At least ten counts were recorded for this clonotype. MiXCR, run by TCRdb on the 5' RACE reads, gives a single entry per CDR3 protein. This table holds 150,000 to 200,000 distinct CDR3 sequences, 6% to 7.5% found once. This material consisted of CD4+ T cells sorted from PBMCs, taken around 5 days after the first yellow fever vaccination. This chain connects TRBV2 to TRBJ2-1; 11 positions agree with TRBD2. The clonotype originates from a man younger than 35 who received the YFV17D yellow fever vaccine. The CDR3, as DNA: TGTGCCAGCATCGCTAGCGGGGGGCCGGGGGAGCAGTTCTTC. Its translation is CASIASGGPGEQFF.